The subject of this entry is one T cell receptor beta chain. This entry is derived from a study of blood T cell repertoires in COVID-19. Study-level information: Samples representing acute and convalescent COVID-19 were sourced from the United States, Italy and Spain.

Assay: immunoSEQ multiplex PCR; the TCRdb copy retains only in-frame clones and omits some. The sample includes about 220,000 clones, around 85% seen only once; the top ten take approximately 0.69%. The CDR3 has 15 residues. The sequence was obtained from a man in his forties with acute or convalescent COVID-19. V gene TRBV21-1 combines with J gene TRBJ2-7; TRBD1 was called by the table and not checked on the DNA. TRBV21-1 is a known pseudogene. The sequenced material came from peripheral blood. The CDR3 nucleotides read TGTGCCAGCAGCCCGTCCGGGACAGGGAGCTACGAGCAGTACTTC. Its protein is CASSPSGTGSYEQYF.